A selection of T cell receptor beta chains follows, all from one sample in a study of shared clonotypes between healthy human individuals. Only in-frame clones appear in the TCRdb table, and some are missing; sequencing was by immunoSEQ multiplex PCR. In the table there are millions of clones, roughly 92% of which are singletons. Specimen: naive CD4+ T cells sorted from blood. Receptors originate from a man aged 18 to 29 in good health. CDR3s include the opening cysteine and the closing phenylalanine or tryptophan. D genes are given only for firm matches. The size entry is marked missing in some rows and otherwise reads once, few, many or a size class.

cdr3_aa: CAWSVRRGRGGYTF
cdr3_nt: TGTGCCTGGAGTGTACGAAGGGGGAGGGGAGGCTACACCTTC
v_call: TRBV30
d_call: .
clone_size: .
j_call: TRBJ1-2

cdr3_aa: CASSGQENTEAFF
cdr3_nt: TGTGCCAGCAGTGGGCAAGAAAACACTGAAGCTTTCTTT
v_call: TRBV2
d_call: .
clone_size: .
j_call: TRBJ1-1

cdr3_aa: CASSEPNTEAFF
cdr3_nt: TGTGCCAGCAGTGAGCCGAACACTGAAGCTTTCTTT
v_call: TRBV14
d_call: .
clone_size: .
j_call: TRBJ1-1

cdr3_aa: CASSPLGRDYEQYF
cdr3_nt: TGTGCCAGCTCACCTCTGGGGAGGGACTACGAGCAGTACTTC
v_call: TRBV18
d_call: TRBD2
clone_size: .
j_call: TRBJ2-7

cdr3_aa: CASSPSGQGSYEQYF
cdr3_nt: TGTGCCAGCTCACCTAGCGGACAGGGGTCCTACGAGCAGTACTTC
v_call: TRBV18
d_call: TRBD1
clone_size: once
j_call: TRBJ2-7

cdr3_aa: CASSPQGAKNIQYF
cdr3_nt: TGTGCCAGCAGTCCCCAGGGTGCCAAAAACATTCAGTACTTC
v_call: TRBV28
d_call: .
clone_size: .
j_call: TRBJ2-4

cdr3_aa: CASSRGTSIDTQYF
cdr3_nt: TGTGCCAGCAGCCGGGGGACGAGCATAGATACGCAGTATTTT
v_call: TRBV27
d_call: .
clone_size: .
j_call: TRBJ2-3

cdr3_aa: CASNRGESYEQYF
cdr3_nt: TGTGCCAGCAACAGGGGCGAGAGCTACGAGCAGTACTTC
v_call: TRBV6-5
d_call: TRBD1
clone_size: .
j_call: TRBJ2-7

cdr3_aa: CASSLEAGELFF
cdr3_nt: TGTGCCAGCAGCTTAGAAGCCGGGGAGCTGTTTTTT
v_call: TRBV7-8
d_call: .
clone_size: .
j_call: TRBJ2-2

cdr3_aa: CASSSGTGPDTQYF
cdr3_nt: TGTGCCAGCAGCTCCGGGACAGGGCCAGATACGCAGTATTTT
v_call: TRBV7-2
d_call: TRBD1
clone_size: .
j_call: TRBJ2-3

cdr3_aa: CASSSRGGVDEQYF
cdr3_nt: TGTGCCAGCAGCTCCCGCGGGGGAGTGGACGAGCAGTACTTC
v_call: TRBV7-2
d_call: TRBD2
clone_size: .
j_call: TRBJ2-7

cdr3_aa: CASSIGFGAAGYTF
cdr3_nt: TGTGCCAGTAGTATAGGTTTCGGGGCTGCTGGCTACACCTTC
v_call: TRBV19
d_call: .
clone_size: .
j_call: TRBJ1-2

cdr3_aa: CASRQGASTGELFF
cdr3_nt: TGTGCCAGCCGACAGGGGGCGAGCACCGGGGAGCTGTTTTTT
v_call: TRBV2
d_call: TRBD1
clone_size: .
j_call: TRBJ2-2

cdr3_aa: CAWSVLGGPQPQHF
cdr3_nt: TGTGCCTGGAGTGTACTGGGTGGTCCTCAGCCCCAGCATTTT
v_call: TRBV30
d_call: .
clone_size: few
j_call: TRBJ1-5

cdr3_aa: CSGKTGTNTGELFF
cdr3_nt: TGCAGCGGAAAGACAGGCACGAACACCGGGGAGCTGTTTTTT
v_call: TRBV29-1
d_call: .
clone_size: once
j_call: TRBJ2-2

cdr3_aa: CASSSSTSNNYGYTF
cdr3_nt: TGTGCCAGCAGCTCCTCGACAAGTAACAACTATGGCTACACCTTC
v_call: TRBV28
d_call: .
clone_size: .
j_call: TRBJ1-2

cdr3_aa: CASVRDRVAKNIQYF
cdr3_nt: TGTGCCAGCGTCCGGGACAGAGTAGCCAAAAACATTCAGTACTTC
v_call: TRBV2
d_call: TRBD1
clone_size: .
j_call: TRBJ2-4

cdr3_aa: CASSLVSAGNTIYF
cdr3_nt: TGTGCCAGCAGCTTGGTCTCCGCTGGAAACACCATATATTTT
v_call: TRBV5-6
d_call: .
clone_size: .
j_call: TRBJ1-3

cdr3_aa: CASSEAGGRTDTQYF
cdr3_nt: TGCGCCAGCAGTGAGGCAGGGGGCCGCACAGATACGCAGTATTTT
v_call: TRBV10-1
d_call: TRBD1
clone_size: once
j_call: TRBJ2-3

cdr3_aa: CASSPQGTSGGTEQFF
cdr3_nt: TGTGCCAGCAGCCCACAGGGGACTAGCGGGGGGACTGAGCAGTTCTTC
v_call: TRBV11-3
d_call: TRBD2
clone_size: .
j_call: TRBJ2-1

cdr3_aa: CASSPLRSHTEAFF
cdr3_nt: TGTGCCAGCTCACCCCTACGGAGTCACACTGAAGCTTTCTTT
v_call: TRBV18
d_call: .
clone_size: few
j_call: TRBJ1-1

cdr3_aa: CASSPVTSTDTQYF
cdr3_nt: TGTGCCAGCAGCCCGGTTACTAGCACAGATACGCAGTATTTT
v_call: TRBV2
d_call: .
clone_size: .
j_call: TRBJ2-3

cdr3_aa: CASSGRQLATNEKLFF
cdr3_nt: TGTGCCAGCAGTGGAAGGCAATTAGCAACTAATGAAAAACTGTTTTTT
v_call: TRBV2
d_call: .
clone_size: .
j_call: TRBJ1-4

cdr3_aa: CASSYLETQYF
cdr3_nt: TGTGCCAGCAGTTACTTGGAGACCCAGTACTTC
v_call: TRBV6-5
d_call: .
clone_size: .
j_call: TRBJ2-5

cdr3_aa: CAIGPDRNQPQHF
cdr3_nt: TGTGCCATCGGACCGGACAGGAATCAGCCCCAGCATTTT
v_call: TRBV6-5
d_call: TRBD1
clone_size: .
j_call: TRBJ1-5

cdr3_aa: CASSWDGLPGTDTQYF
cdr3_nt: TGTGCCAGCAGCTGGGATGGACTGCCCGGCACAGATACGCAGTATTTT
v_call: TRBV5-4
d_call: .
clone_size: once
j_call: TRBJ2-3

cdr3_aa: CASSAGTLPGNEQFF
cdr3_nt: TGTGCCAGCAGCGCCGGGACTCTCCCGGGGAATGAGCAGTTCTTC
v_call: TRBV9
d_call: .
clone_size: .
j_call: TRBJ2-1

cdr3_aa: CASSVGHNTGELFF
cdr3_nt: TGTGCCAGCAGCGTAGGACACAACACCGGGGAGCTGTTTTTT
v_call: TRBV5-5
d_call: .
clone_size: .
j_call: TRBJ2-2

cdr3_aa: CASGTGERTEAFF
cdr3_nt: TGTGCCAGCGGGACAGGAGAACGCACTGAAGCTTTCTTT
v_call: TRBV18
d_call: TRBD1
clone_size: few
j_call: TRBJ1-1

cdr3_aa: CASSFSGFEYEQYF
cdr3_nt: TGTGCCAGCAGCTTCTCCGGGTTTGAATACGAGCAGTACTTC
v_call: TRBV7-2
d_call: .
clone_size: .
j_call: TRBJ2-7

cdr3_aa: CASSEGSGGKYEQYF
cdr3_nt: TGTGCCAGCAGCGAGGGGTCAGGGGGCAAGTACGAGCAGTACTTC
v_call: TRBV7-2
d_call: TRBD1
clone_size: .
j_call: TRBJ2-7

cdr3_aa: CASTDRDLNYGYTF
cdr3_nt: TGTGCCAGTACCGACAGGGACCTTAACTATGGCTACACCTTC
v_call: TRBV19
d_call: TRBD1
clone_size: once
j_call: TRBJ1-2

cdr3_aa: CASSLGAVRGEEQYF
cdr3_nt: TGTGCCAGCAGCTTAGGGGCAGTTAGGGGTGAAGAGCAGTACTTC
v_call: TRBV7-8
d_call: .
clone_size: .
j_call: TRBJ2-7

cdr3_aa: CASGLGRGYTF
cdr3_nt: TGTGCCAGCGGATTGGGCCGTGGCTACACCTTT
v_call: TRBV2
d_call: .
clone_size: .
j_call: TRBJ1-2

cdr3_aa: CASTPSDRPSYEQYF
cdr3_nt: TGTGCCAGCACCCCCTCCGACAGGCCTTCCTACGAGCAGTACTTC
v_call: TRBV28
d_call: .
clone_size: once
j_call: TRBJ2-7

cdr3_aa: CASSYIRDRAETQYF
cdr3_nt: TGTGCCAGCAGTTACATTCGGGACAGGGCAGAGACCCAGTACTTC
v_call: TRBV6-5
d_call: TRBD1
clone_size: .
j_call: TRBJ2-5

cdr3_aa: CASSLGDSFQETQYF
cdr3_nt: TGTGCCAGCAGCTTGGGGGACAGCTTCCAAGAGACCCAGTACTTC
v_call: TRBV7-9
d_call: TRBD1
clone_size: .
j_call: TRBJ2-5

cdr3_aa: CASSKTGEGNTIYF
cdr3_nt: TGCGCCAGCTCCAAAACAGGGGAAGGAAACACCATATATTTT
v_call: TRBV5-1
d_call: TRBD1
clone_size: .
j_call: TRBJ1-3

cdr3_aa: CASSLSGVNTEAFF
cdr3_nt: TGTGCCAGTAGTTTGTCGGGGGTGAACACTGAAGCTTTCTTT
v_call: TRBV19
d_call: .
clone_size: .
j_call: TRBJ1-1

cdr3_aa: CASSLITSTSYEQYF
cdr3_nt: TGTGCCAGCAGCTTAATAACTAGCACTTCCTACGAGCAGTACTTC
v_call: TRBV5-6
d_call: .
clone_size: .
j_call: TRBJ2-7

cdr3_aa: CASNAAEQYF
cdr3_nt: TGTGCCAGTAATGCCGCCGAGCAGTACTTC
v_call: TRBV6-5
d_call: .
clone_size: .
j_call: TRBJ2-7